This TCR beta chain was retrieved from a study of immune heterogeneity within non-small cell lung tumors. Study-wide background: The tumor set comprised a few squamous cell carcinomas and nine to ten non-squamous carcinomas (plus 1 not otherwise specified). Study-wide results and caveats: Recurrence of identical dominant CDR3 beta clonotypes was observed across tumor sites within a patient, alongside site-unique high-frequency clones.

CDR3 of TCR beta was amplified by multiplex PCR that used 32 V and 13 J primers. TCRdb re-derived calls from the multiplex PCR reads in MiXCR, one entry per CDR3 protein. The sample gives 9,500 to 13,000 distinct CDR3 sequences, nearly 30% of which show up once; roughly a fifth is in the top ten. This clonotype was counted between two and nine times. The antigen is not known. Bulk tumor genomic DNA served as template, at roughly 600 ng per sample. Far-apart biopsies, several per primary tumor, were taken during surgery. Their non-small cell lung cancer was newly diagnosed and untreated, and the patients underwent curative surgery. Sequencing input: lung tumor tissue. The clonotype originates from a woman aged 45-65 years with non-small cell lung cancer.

CDR3 sequence (DNA): TGTGCCACCCGAGACAGGAACACTGAAGCTTTCTTT. This codes for CATRDRNTEAFF. This chain uses TRBV28 with TRBJ1-1; possibly TRBD1 for D (5 bases). Trimming cost V 10 bases and J 1 base, with 10 bases left between them. The CDR3 runs to 12 residues. Germline values: CDR1 MDHEN, CDR2 SYDVKM. Looking up the rest from reference TRBV28 and TRBJ1-1 gives the full variable domain: DVKVTQSSRYLVKRTGEKVFLECVQDMDHENMFWYRQDPGLGLRLIYFSYDVKMKEKGDIPEGYSVSREKKERFSLILESASTNQTSMYLCATRDRNTEAFFGQGTRLTVV.